These 16 T cell receptor beta chains share one sample of origin, sequenced in a study of blood T cell repertoires in COVID-19. Method: immunoSEQ multiplex PCR; TCRdb's copy keeps in-frame clones and lacks some. Of about 170,000 clones in the sample, 70% to 85% were seen once. Sequencing input: peripheral blood. The receptors here all came from a woman older than 75 with acute or convalescent COVID-19.

This sequence joins TRBV2 and TRBJ1-2; the D gene is possibly TRBD1 (6 bases). This CDR3 comprises 16 residues. CDR1 and CDR2 from the germline V gene are SNHLY and FYNNEI. V gave up 6 bases and J gave up 4 bases, with 21 bases separating them. CDR3 protein: CASSPRGEGALYGYTF. CDR3 bases: TGTGCCAGCAGCCCCAGGGGAGAAGGAGCGCTCTATGGCTACACCTTC. The full variable domain, completed using reference TRBV2 and TRBJ1-2, is EPEVTQTPSHQVTQMGQEVILRCVPISNHLYFYWYRQILGQKVEFLVSFYNNEISEKSEIFDDQFSVERPDGSNFTLKIRSTKLEDSAMYFCASSPRGEGALYGYTFGSGTRLTVV.

V and J are TRBV24-1 and TRBJ2-1; 8 bases fit TRBD1. Germline V gives CDR1 KGHDR, CDR2 SFDVKD. The CDR3 runs 14 residues. V gave up 4 bases and J gave up 7 bases; unmatched junction bases: 5. CDR3 in amino acids: CATSDPTGVNEQFF. The CDR3 bases are TGTGCCACCAGTGACCCGACAGGGGTAAATGAGCAGTTCTTC.

V usage is TRBV4-1 and J usage is TRBJ1-5, with D possibly being TRBD1 (5 bases). V lost 1 base and J lost 5, with 12 bases in between. The CDR3 consists of 15 residues. Germline CDR1 is MGHRA and CDR2 is YSYEKL. The CDR3 nucleotides are TGCGCCAGCAGCCAAGGAGGAGGGGTTTATCAGCCCCAGCATTTT. It encodes CASSQGGGVYQPQHF.

The rearrangement joins TRBV4-3 to TRBJ1-6; TRBD1 matches 11 bases. J was trimmed by 9 bases and V by 0 bases; bases with no gene match: 4. The germline V gene has CDR1 LGHNA and CDR2 YSLEER. The CDR3 covers 16 residues. The CDR3 bases are TGCGCCAGCAGCCAAGATCGAGGGACAGGGGGTTCACCCCTCCACTTT. Encoded protein: CASSQDRGTGGSPLHF.

This clone showed up just once. The genes are TRBV10-2 and TRBJ1-1; TRBD1 matches at 7 bases. V was clipped by 6 bases and J by 0 bases; unmatched bases: 7. Per the germline V gene, CDR1 is WSHSY and CDR2 is SAAADI. This CDR3 is built from 15 residues. The CDR3 DNA follows: TGCGCCAGCAGCCCCCGACAGGGTCTGAACACTGAAGCTTTCTTT. It yields the protein CASSPRQGLNTEAFF.

The gene calls are TRBV6-6 and TRBJ1-6; D gene ambiguous. Germline values: CDR1 MNHNY, CDR2 SVGAGI (reference sequence). This CDR3 contains 12 residues. V dropped 2 bases and J dropped 8 bases, with 4 bases sitting between them. This chain's CDR3 is CASSYEDSPLHF. DNA for the CDR3: TGTGCCAGCAGTTACGAGGATTCACCCCTCCACTTT.

This clone was detected only once. CDR3 residues: CASTSQGSGTNEKLFF. CDR3 nucleotides: TGTGCCAGTACTTCACAGGGTTCAGGAACTAATGAAAAACTGTTTTTT. This chain joins TRBV19 and TRBJ1-4, with a tentative D call TRBD1 (6 bases). The CDR3 runs 16 residues. Germline V gene lookup returns CDR1 LNHDA and CDR2 SQIVND (reference sequence). V shed 7 bases and J shed 1 base, with 16 bases lying between them.

As to this clone: Other DNA variants within this sample encode the same CDR3. J is TRBJ2-1 and V is TRBV9; 10 bases align to TRBD2. Germline CDR1 SGDLS, CDR2 YYNGEE. V lost 2 bases to trimming and J lost 4 bases; unmatched junction nucleotides: 3. The CDR3 is made up of 15 amino acids. The CDR3 coding sequence is TGTGCCAGCAGCGTTGGACTAGCGGATTACAATGAGCAGTTCTTC. Its protein is CASSVGLADYNEQFF.

This chain connects TRBV6-1 to TRBJ1-6, with D hard to call. V dropped 4 bases and J dropped 7 bases, with 17 bases sitting between them. Per the germline V gene, CDR1 is MNHNS and CDR2 is SASEGT. This CDR3 has 16 residues. The CDR3 reads CASSATFGSGNSPLHF. DNA of the CDR3: TGTGCCAGCAGTGCGACCTTTGGCTCGGGAAATTCACCCCTCCACTTT.

J is TRBJ1-1 and V is TRBV19; 7 nucleotides align to TRBD1. The CDR3 contains 14 residues. The germline V gene has CDR1 LNHDA and CDR2 SQIVND (reference sequence). Trimming removed 6 bases from V and 4 bases from J; junction bases left unmatched: 8. The CDR3 protein is CASSLDRTGTEAFF. The DNA for the CDR3 is TGTGCCAGTAGCCTGGACAGGACGGGCACTGAAGCTTTCTTT.

V and J are TRBV7-9 and TRBJ2-1; D unresolved. Germline V gene data show CDR1 as SEHNR and CDR2 as FQNEAQ (reference sequence). The V end lost 1 base, the J end lost 7 bases, and 5 bases lay between the germline ends. The CDR3 spans 12 residues. CDR3 in amino acids: CASSLGRNEQFF. DNA of the CDR3: TGTGCCAGCAGCTTAGGGAGAAATGAGCAGTTCTTC.

This clone has a handful of counts. The J gene is TRBJ2-7, the V gene TRBV19, with a possible D match to TRBD2 (6 bases). Germline lookup yields CDR1 LNHDA and CDR2 SQIVND (reference sequence). The ends were cut back, 1 base at V and 6 bases at J, with 10 bases in the middle. This CDR3 spans 13 amino acids. Here the CDR3 DNA reads TGTGCCAGTAGTATAGTGGGGGGAGCCGAGCAGTACTTC. Protein product: CASSIVGGAEQYF.

The rearrangement joins TRBV20-1 to TRBJ1-1; TRBD1 aligns across 7 bases. CDR1 is DFQATT and CDR2 is SNEGSKA in the germline V gene (reference sequence). Trimming cost V 3 bases and J 0 bases; bases outside gene matches: 1. The length of the CDR3 is 13 residues. CDR3 residues: CSASGQVNTEAFF. In DNA, the CDR3 is TGCAGTGCTAGTGGACAGGTGAACACTGAAGCTTTCTTT.

In DNA form, the CDR3 reads TGTGCCAGCCGGGGGAATTACGAGCAGTACTTC. This translates into CASRGNYEQYF. The gene calls are TRBV6-6 and TRBJ2-7; the D gene is possibly TRBD2 (6 bases). V was pared by 8 bases and J by 4 bases, with 9 bases between. The CDR3 is 11 residues long. Germline V lookup: CDR1 MNHNY, CDR2 SVGAGI (reference sequence).

In this sample, this clone turned up a few times. V usage is TRBV12-5 and J usage is TRBJ2-5; TRBD1 is a possible D gene (5 bases). V was cut by 4 bases and J by 5 bases, with 14 bases left in between. The germline gives CDR1 LGHNT, CDR2 FRNRAP. This CDR3 is built from 14 residues. CDR3 loop: CASGSPRVGETQYF. The CDR3 region has the DNA TGTGCTAGTGGTTCCCCCAGGGTGGGGGAGACCCAGTACTTC.

The chain has TRBV29-1 and TRBJ1-2; possibly TRBD1 for D (5 bases). Germline lookup yields CDR1 SQVTM and CDR2 ANQGSEA. There are 14 residues in the CDR3. Between the trimmed V and J ends, which lost 6 bases and 0 bases, there was a span of 14 bases. CDR3 nucleotides: TGCAGCGTGGGGCCGTCCAGAGCTAACTATGGCTACACCTTC. This gives the protein CSVGPSRANYGYTF.